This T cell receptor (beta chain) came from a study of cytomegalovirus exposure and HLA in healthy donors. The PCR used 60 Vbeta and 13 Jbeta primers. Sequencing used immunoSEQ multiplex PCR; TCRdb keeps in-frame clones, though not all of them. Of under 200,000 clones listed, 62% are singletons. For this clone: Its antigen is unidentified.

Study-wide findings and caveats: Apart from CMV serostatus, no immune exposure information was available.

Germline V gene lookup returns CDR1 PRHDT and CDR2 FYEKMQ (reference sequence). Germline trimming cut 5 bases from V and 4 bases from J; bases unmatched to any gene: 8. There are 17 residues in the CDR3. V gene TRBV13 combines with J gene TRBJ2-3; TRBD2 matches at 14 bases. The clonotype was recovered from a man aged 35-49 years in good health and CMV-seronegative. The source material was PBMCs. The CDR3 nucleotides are TGTGCCAGCAGCCCCCCGACTAGCGGGAGGGCCGCAGATACGCAGTATTTT. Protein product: CASSPPTSGRAADTQYF.